This T cell receptor beta chain was sequenced during a study of T cells in localized non-small cell lung cancer. Study-level results: T cell clonality was highest in uninvolved adjacent lung, above tumor. Heterogeneity is still possible, as just one tumor region was sequenced. Appearing in adjacent lung were a median roughly 60 of the top 100 tumor clones. Density of T cells in blood, when higher, went with longer overall survival.

Produced via immunoSEQ multiplex PCR; TCRdb's table is partial and in-frame only. Of about 82,000 clones listed, around three quarters are singletons. Germline V gives CDR1 MNHEY, CDR2 SVGAGI. V was clipped by 0 bases and J by 3 bases, with 12 bases between them. This CDR3 is built from 16 residues. A word on this clone: Its antigen is currently unknown.

The source material was PBMCs, sampled before any cancer treatment. The TCR originated in a man aged 40-75 years with stage II squamous cell lung carcinoma. The chain has TRBV6-5 and TRBJ2-1, with a possible D match to TRBD2 (6 bases). The CDR3 coding sequence is TGTGCCAGCAGTTACTCGAGGCTAGCGTACTACAATGAGCAGTTCTTC. This codes for CASSYSRLAYYNEQFF.